This note documents a single TCR beta chain sequence. What it recognizes is unknown. Each donor was healthy, and each was a bone marrow donor. Each donor was nominally healthy when sampled (though unrecorded immune exposures were likely). This sample was taken from a study of cytomegalovirus exposure and HLA in healthy donors. Findings of the study overall: A later analysis found most CMV-associated TCR beta chains apparently HLA-restricted. Both high specificity and high sensitivity reportedly marked the classifier's diagnosis of cytomegalovirus status.

The PCR ran on 60 Vbeta and 13 Jbeta primers. Only in-frame clones appear in the TCRdb table, and some are missing; sequencing was by immunoSEQ multiplex PCR. The sample records about 180,000 clones, 77% being singletons. V dropped 0 bases and J dropped 0 bases, with 12 bases sitting between them. Germline assignment: CDR1 LGHNA and CDR2 YNFKEQ. The CDR3 spans 16 residues. Sequencing input: PBMCs. V gene TRBV4-2 combines with J gene TRBJ2-7; possible D gene TRBD2, 5 bases. The TCR comes from a man aged 18 to 29 in good health and CMV-seronegative. The chain's CDR3 is CASSQDGVGISYEQYF. The CDR3 bases are TGTGCCAGCAGCCAAGACGGGGTGGGCATCTCCTACGAGCAGTACTTC.